Below are 10 T cell receptor beta chains sequenced from a single sample in a study of precursors of human CD4 cytotoxic T cells. Four sorted CD4+ memory subsets, central memory, effector memory, IL-7R-high TEMRA and IL-7R-negative TEMRA, were UMI-sequenced. TCRdb independently ran MiXCR on the reads; one entry per CDR3 protein. The table lists just over 750 distinct CDR3 sequences, around a fifth of them singletons. Sequencing used memory CD4+ T cells from blood (PBMCs). These receptors were obtained from a human donor in good health.

For this clonotype: A read error may produce the germline difference seen at one junction end. The rearrangement joins TRBV7-6 to TRBJ2-3; D possibly matches TRBD1 or TRBD2 (5 bases each). CDR1 is SGHVS and CDR2 is FNYEAQ in the germline V gene. The CDR3 runs 14 residues. The CDR3 DNA is TGTGCCAGCGGCTTAGAGGGGTCGGCAGATACGCAGTATTTT. This translates into CASGLEGSADTQYF.

This clonotype was detected a few times. The rearrangement links TRBV6-5 to TRBJ2-6; the D gene is possibly TRBD1 (5 bases). Germline V gene sequence: CDR1 MNHEY, CDR2 SVGAGI. Between the trimmed V and J ends, which lost 2 bases and 19 bases, there was a span of 18 bases. This CDR3 spans 13 amino acids. As DNA, the CDR3 is TGTGCCAGCAGTTACCTCGCCCAGGGTTCACTTACTTTC. Translation gives CASSYLAQGSLTF.

This chain connects TRBV7-8 to TRBJ2-7; 7 bases map to TRBD1. The V gene end was trimmed by 3 bases and the J gene end by 0 bases; junction bases not matched to a gene: 5. This CDR3 is built from 15 residues. Germline CDR1 reads SGHVS; CDR2 reads FQNEAQ. In DNA, the CDR3 is TGTGCCAGCAGCTTTGGACAGGCGCCCTCCTACGAGCAGTACTTC. It translates to CASSFGQAPSYEQYF.

This clonotype showed up just a few times. The V call is TRBV12-3 or TRBV12-4, the J call TRBJ2-3; TRBD1 aligns across 7 bases. V was pared by 6 bases and J by 5 bases, with 11 bases of the junction left unmatched. The CDR3 totals 15 residues. The CDR3 loop reads CASRYQGVGQDTQYF. In DNA, the CDR3 is TGTGCCAGCAGATACCAGGGGGTCGGGCAAGATACGCAGTATTTT.

The chain links TRBV29-1 to TRBJ2-1, with 10 nucleotides matching TRBD2. Germline-derived CDR1 and CDR2 are SQVTM and ANQGSEA. The trim removed 3 bases at V and 3 bases at J, leaving 5 bases unmatched. This CDR3 is built from 15 residues. For the CDR3, the DNA is TGCAGCGTTGAGCAGCGGGGGGGACGCTACAATGAGCAGTTCTTC. Protein sequence: CSVEQRGGRYNEQFF.

This clonotype is large. J is TRBJ2-5 and V is TRBV11-2, with 11 bases aligning to TRBD2. The CDR3 is made up of 16 amino acids. J was trimmed by 5 bases and V by 1 base; bases with no gene match: 6. Germline V gene lookup returns CDR1 SGHAT and CDR2 FQNNGV. CDR3 amino acids: CASSLGLAGPRETQYF. CDR3 bases: TGTGCCAGCAGCTTAGGACTAGCGGGGCCACGGGAGACCCAGTACTTC.

This clonotype was counted only a few times. V is TRBV24-1 and J is TRBJ1-1; 9 bases map to TRBD1. The trim removed 7 bases at V and 4 bases at J, leaving 3 bases unmatched. Germline lookup yields CDR1 KGHDR and CDR2 SFDVKD. The CDR3 contains 13 residues. The CDR3 is CATRGQGVTEAFF. For the CDR3, the DNA is TGTGCCACCAGGGGACAGGGTGTCACTGAAGCTTTCTTT.

This clonotype has only a few counts. The chain combines TRBV5-1 with TRBJ2-1; D may correspond to TRBD1 or TRBD2 (5 bases each). The ends were cut back, 0 bases at V and 13 bases at J, with 17 bases in the middle. CDR3 size: 14 residues. The germline V gene has CDR1 SGHRS and CDR2 YFSETQ. The CDR3 spells CASSLVGDPKKQFF. Here the CDR3 DNA reads TGCGCCAGCAGCTTGGTCGGGGACCCCAAAAAACAGTTCTTC. The variable domain in full, completed from reference TRBV5-1 and TRBJ2-1, reads KAGVTQTPRYLIKTRGQQVTLSCSPISGHRSVSWYQQTPGQGLQFLFEYFSETQRNKGNFPGRFSGRQFSNSRSEMNVSTLELGDSALYLCASSLVGDPKKQFFGPGTRLTVL.

The chain joins TRBV15 to TRBJ2-1; TRBD1 agrees at 7 bases. The V and J ends lost 5 bases and 1 base, in that order; junction bases with no gene match: 5. The CDR3 runs to 15 residues. Germline CDR1 is LNHNV and CDR2 is YYDKDF (reference sequence). CDR3: CATSSQGKSYNEQFF. In nucleotides, the CDR3 is TGTGCCACCAGCTCACAGGGGAAATCCTACAATGAGCAGTTCTTC. Variable domain in full (rest from reference TRBV15 and TRBJ2-1): DAMVIQNPRYQVTQFGKPVTLSCSQTLNHNVMYWYQQKSSQAPKLLFHYYDKDFNNEADTPDNFQSRRPNTSFCFLDIRSPGLGDTAMYLCATSSQGKSYNEQFFGPGTRLTVL.

The chain recombines TRBV7-9 with TRBJ1-5, with D perhaps matching TRBD1 (6 bases). V was clipped by 5 bases and J by 0 bases, with 14 bases between them. CDR1 and CDR2 from the germline V gene are SEHNR and FQNEAQ (reference sequence). The CDR3 runs 16 residues. The CDR3 sequence is CASSLSGTYSNQPQHF. CDR3 DNA: TGTGCCAGCAGCCTCTCCGGGACATATAGCAATCAGCCCCAGCATTTT. Together with reference TRBV7-9 and TRBJ1-5, the CDR3 gives the full variable domain: DTGVSQNPRHKITKRGQNVTFRCDPISEHNRLYWYRQTLGQGPEFLTYFQNEAQLEKSRLLSDRFSAERPKGSFSTLEIQRTEQGDSAMYLCASSLSGTYSNQPQHFGDGTRLSIL.